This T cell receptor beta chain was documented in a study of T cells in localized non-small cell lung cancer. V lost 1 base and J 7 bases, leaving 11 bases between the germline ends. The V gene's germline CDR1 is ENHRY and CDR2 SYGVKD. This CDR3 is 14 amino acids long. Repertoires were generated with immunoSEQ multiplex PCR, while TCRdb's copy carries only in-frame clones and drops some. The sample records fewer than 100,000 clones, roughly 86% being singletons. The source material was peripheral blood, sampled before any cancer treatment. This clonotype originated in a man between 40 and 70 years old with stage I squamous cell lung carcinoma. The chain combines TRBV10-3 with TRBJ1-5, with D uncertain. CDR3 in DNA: TGTGCCATCAGTGAGTGGGGAGAGAAGCAGCCCCAGCATTTT. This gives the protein CAISEWGEKQPQHF.